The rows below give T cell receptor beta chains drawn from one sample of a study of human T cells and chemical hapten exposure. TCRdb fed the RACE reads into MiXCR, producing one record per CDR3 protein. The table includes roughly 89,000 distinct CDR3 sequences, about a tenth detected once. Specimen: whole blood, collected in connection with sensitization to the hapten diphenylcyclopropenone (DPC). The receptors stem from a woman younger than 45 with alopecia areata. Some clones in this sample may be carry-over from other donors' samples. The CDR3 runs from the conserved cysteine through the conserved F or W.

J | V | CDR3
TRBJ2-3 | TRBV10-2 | CASSVPTLGTDTQYF
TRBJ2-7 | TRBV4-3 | CASSHSWTATYEQYF
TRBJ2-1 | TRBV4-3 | CASSRGGSAYNEQFF
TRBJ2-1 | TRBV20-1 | CRATGDEQFF
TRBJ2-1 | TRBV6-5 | CASTPRDNEQFF
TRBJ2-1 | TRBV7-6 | CASSPGQGTYNEQFF
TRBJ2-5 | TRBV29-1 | CSVRPQGAGQETQYF
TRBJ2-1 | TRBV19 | CASSSNRALNYNEQFF
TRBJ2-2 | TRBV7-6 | CASGGRQGTNTGELFF
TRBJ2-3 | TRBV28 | CASRLAGGPSTDTQYF
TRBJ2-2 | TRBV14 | CASSQAGALTGELFF
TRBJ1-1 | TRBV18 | CASSQGQGLDTEAFF
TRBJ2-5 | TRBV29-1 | CSVEADRGPPETQYF
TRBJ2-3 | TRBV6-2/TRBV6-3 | CASRTSGAQGNTQYF
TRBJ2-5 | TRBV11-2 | CASSSGSGYQETQYF
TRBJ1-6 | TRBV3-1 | CASSQDLGGNSPLHF
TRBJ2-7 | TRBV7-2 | CASSSGLAGPYEQYF
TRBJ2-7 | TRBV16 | CASSPGHSSEQYF
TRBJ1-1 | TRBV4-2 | CASSQEQGFNTEAFF
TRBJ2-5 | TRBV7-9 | CASSLAQTGPRTQYF
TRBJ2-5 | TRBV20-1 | CSARDPQGMGETQYF
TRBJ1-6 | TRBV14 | CASSLRSDNSPLHF
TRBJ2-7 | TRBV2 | CASRGREGFLAGAYEQYF
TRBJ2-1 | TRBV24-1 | CATSADLFQRQGGYNEQFF
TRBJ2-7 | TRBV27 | CASSLSAHEQYF
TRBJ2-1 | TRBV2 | CASKLESNEQFF